This T cell receptor beta chain was observed in a study of low-dose radiotherapy and immunotherapy resistance in tumors. Study-wide background: Intravenous administration to patients comprised nivolumab at 240 mg every two weeks and ipilimumab at 1 mg/kg every six weeks.

Time point defined: after trial treatment. As to treatment: LDRT plus nivolumab, ipilimumab, low-dose cyclophosphamide and aspirin (RACIN trial). The presence of advanced solid tumors lacking tumor-infiltrating lymphocytes characterized eligible patients. cDNA synthesis used a TRAV/TRBV-specific primer set for both chains. For amplifying TCRs, the PCR ran for roughly 20 cycles with Phusion, which was used together with a constant-region primer and the adapter on the V primers. Each CDR3 protein gets one entry after TCRdb re-called the reads with MiXCR. The sample consists of tens of thousands of distinct CDR3 sequences, around 20% of them appearing once. As regards this clonotype: It may be a read error: a sequence one base away is much more abundant.

Germline assignment: CDR1 LGHNA and CDR2 YNFKEQ. This CDR3 has 16 residues. Sample: PBMCs, taken after low-dose radiotherapy plus immunotherapy. This chain joins TRBV4-2 and TRBJ2-5, with TRBD2 identical over 7 bases. This TCR was sampled from a female donor with ovarian cancer. CDR3 sequence (DNA): TGTGTCAGCAGCCGACGGGCCACGGCGGGAGAAGAGACCCAGTACTTC. Protein product: CVSSRRATAGEETQYF.